The 3 T cell receptor beta chains below were found in one sample sequenced in a study of blood T cells in healthy people across ages. The second PCR ran roughly 6 to 12 cycles with a sample-barcoded 5' primer and J-beta primers. TCRdb used MiXCR to reprocess the 5' RACE reads, holding one entry per CDR3 protein. Among some 1.4 million distinct CDR3 sequences, 42% were seen once, and the ten largest hold roughly 7.7%. The sample consisted of blood. These receptors were obtained from a young woman in good health.

This clonotype was seen only a few times. This chain uses TRBV29-1 with TRBJ2-5, with 12 bases matching TRBD2. From germline, CDR1 is SQVTM and CDR2 ANQGSEA. The CDR3 is made up of 15 amino acids. Losses at the gene ends were 6 bases for V and 11 bases for J; bases not matched to a gene: 16. In DNA, the CDR3 is TGCAGCGTAGCGACTAGCGGGAGAGGGGGCAATGAGCAGTACTTC. Translated, it gives CSVATSGRGGNEQYF.

The chain uses TRBV21-1 and TRBJ2-5; the table's D call of TRBD2 was not tested on the DNA. TRBV21-1 is flagged as a pseudogene. This CDR3 has 18 amino acids. In nucleotides, the CDR3 is TGTGCCAGCAGCACGTTAGGTGGACTAGCGGGAGTGGGTGATGAGCAGTACTTC. It codes for CASSTLGGLAGVGDEQYF.

This clonotype was observed many times. The chain recombines TRBV29-1 with TRBJ1-2; D is possibly TRBD1 (6 bases). CDR3 length: 14 residues. The germline V gene encodes CDR1 SQVTM and CDR2 ANQGSEA. Trimming pared 2 bases from V and 2 bases from J, leaving 12 bases between. CDR3 region: CSVESQGMNYGYTF. The CDR3 DNA reads TGCAGCGTTGAAAGTCAGGGGATGAACTATGGCTACACCTTC.